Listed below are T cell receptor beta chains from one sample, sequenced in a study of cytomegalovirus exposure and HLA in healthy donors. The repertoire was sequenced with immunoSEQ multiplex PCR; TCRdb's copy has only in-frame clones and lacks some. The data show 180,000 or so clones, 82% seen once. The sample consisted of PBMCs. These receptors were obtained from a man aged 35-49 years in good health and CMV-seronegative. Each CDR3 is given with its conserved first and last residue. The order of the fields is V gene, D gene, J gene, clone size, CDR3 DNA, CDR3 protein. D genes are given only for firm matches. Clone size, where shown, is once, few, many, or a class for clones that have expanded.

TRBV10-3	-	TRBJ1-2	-	TGTGCCATCAGTGAGCAGTTTAACTATGGCTACACCTTC	CAISEQFNYGYTF
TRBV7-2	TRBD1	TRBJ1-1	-	TGTGCCAGCAGCCCTCATCGACTCCAGGGGGCCCGGACTGAAGCTTTCTTT	CASSPHRLQGARTEAFF
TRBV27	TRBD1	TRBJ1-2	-	TGTGCCAGCAGCTACGACAGGGGGCTAGGCTACACCTTC	CASSYDRGLGYTF
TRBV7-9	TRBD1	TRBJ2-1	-	TGTGCCAGCAGCTCGGACAGGGAGCGCAATGAGCAGTTCTTC	CASSSDRERNEQFF
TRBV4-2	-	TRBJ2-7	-	TGTGCCAGCAGCCAAGATCCTGGCGGAGGGACCTACGAGCAGTACTTC	CASSQDPGGGTYEQYF
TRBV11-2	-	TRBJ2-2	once	TGTGCCAGCAGCGTCACTCCGAACACCGGGGAGCTGTTTTTT	CASSVTPNTGELFF
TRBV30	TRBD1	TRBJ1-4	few	TGTGCCTGGAGCCGGGACAGAACTAATGAAAAACTGTTTTTT	CAWSRDRTNEKLFF
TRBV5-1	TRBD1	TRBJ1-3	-	TGCGCCAGCAGCTTGACAGGGGGCTCTGGAAACACCATATATTTT	CASSLTGGSGNTIYF
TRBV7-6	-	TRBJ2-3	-	TGTGCCAGCAGCTTTGGACAACGCACAGATACGCAGTATTTT	CASSFGQRTDTQYF
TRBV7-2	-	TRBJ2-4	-	TGTGCCAGCAGCCCCAGAGGACTCTTAAAAAACATTCAGTACTTC	CASSPRGLLKNIQYF
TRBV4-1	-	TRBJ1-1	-	TGCGCCAGCAGCCAAGAAACCAGTCGGGACACTGAAGCTTTCTTT	CASSQETSRDTEAFF
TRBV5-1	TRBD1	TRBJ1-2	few	TGCGCCAGCAGCCAGACAGGGGACTATGGCTACACCTTC	CASSQTGDYGYTF
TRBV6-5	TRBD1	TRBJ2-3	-	TGTGCCAGCAGCCGACAGGGGGCGCCCTCAGATACGCAGTATTTT	CASSRQGAPSDTQYF
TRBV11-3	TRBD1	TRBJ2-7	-	TGTGCCAGCAGGAGGGACAGTCCTTTTAGCTCCTACGAGCAGTACTTC	CASRRDSPFSSYEQYF
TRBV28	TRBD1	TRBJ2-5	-	TGTGCCAGCAGTCCCTGGGACAGACAAGAGACCCAGTACTTC	CASSPWDRQETQYF
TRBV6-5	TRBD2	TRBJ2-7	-	TGTGCCAGCAGTCAGGGAGGGACCTACGAGCAGTACTTC	CASSQGGTYEQYF
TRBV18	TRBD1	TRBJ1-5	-	TGTGCCAGCTCACCGAACAGGGGGCAGGGTCAGCCCCAGCATTTT	CASSPNRGQGQPQHF
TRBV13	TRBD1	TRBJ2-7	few	TGTGCCACAACTCGGGACAGGGGCAACGAGCAGTACTTC	CATTRDRGNEQYF
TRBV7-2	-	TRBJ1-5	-	TGTGCCAGCAGCGCTCGGGCTTTGGAGGGTCAGCCCCAGCATTTT	CASSARALEGQPQHF
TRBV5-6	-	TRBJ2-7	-	TGTGCCAGCAGCTTCCGAGGCCCCCACGAGCAGTACTTC	CASSFRGPHEQYF
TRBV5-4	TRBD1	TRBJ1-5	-	TGTGCCAGCAGCTTGAGGGACAGTAATCAGCCCCAGCATTTT	CASSLRDSNQPQHF
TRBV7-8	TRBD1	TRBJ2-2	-	TGTGCCAGCAGCCCGGACAGGGTGGGCGGGGAGCTGTTTTTT	CASSPDRVGGELFF
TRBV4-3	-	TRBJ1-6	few	TGCGCCAGCAGCCAAGACCTCCCCCAGGGTACCTATAATTCACCCCTCCACTTT	CASSQDLPQGTYNSPLHF
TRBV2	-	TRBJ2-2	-	TGTGCCAGCAGTGTACGGGAGAACACCGGGGAGCTGTTTTTT	CASSVRENTGELFF
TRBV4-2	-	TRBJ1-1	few	TGTGCCAGCAGCCAAGAACTCAGGGGGAACACTGAAGCTTTCTTT	CASSQELRGNTEAFF
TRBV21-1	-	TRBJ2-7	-	TGTGCCAGCCCTTCACGGGACAGCGACGCCTACGAGCAGTACTTC	CASPSRDSDAYEQYF
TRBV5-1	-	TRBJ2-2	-	TGCGCCAGCAGCGAGCAGGGTACCGGGGAGCTGTTTTTT	CASSEQGTGELFF
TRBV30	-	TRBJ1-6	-	TGTGCCTGCGGAGCTATCTCCTATAATTCACCCCTCCACTTT	CACGAISYNSPLHF
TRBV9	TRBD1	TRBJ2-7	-	TGTGCCAGCAGCGCCGGGACAGGGATCGGAGAGCAGTACTTC	CASSAGTGIGEQYF
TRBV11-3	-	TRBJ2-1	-	TGTGCCAGCAGCTCGGACAGAGAATTATACAATGAGCAGTTCTTC	CASSSDRELYNEQFF
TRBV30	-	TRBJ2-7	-	TGTGCCTGGAGTGTAGGCGGCAGCCGCTACGAGCAGTACTTC	CAWSVGGSRYEQYF
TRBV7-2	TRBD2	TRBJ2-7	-	TGTGCCAGCAGCTACCGGACTAGCGGGAGCCGGTACGAGCAGTACTTC	CASSYRTSGSRYEQYF
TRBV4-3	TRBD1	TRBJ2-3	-	TGCGCCAGCAGCCAAGCTTTGCAGGGGGATTACACAGATACGCAGTATTTT	CASSQALQGDYTDTQYF
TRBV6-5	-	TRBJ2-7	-	TGTGCCAGCAGTTACTCAAAACCGACAGGAACCTACGAGCAGTACTTC	CASSYSKPTGTYEQYF
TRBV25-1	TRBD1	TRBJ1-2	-	TGTGCCAGCAGTGTCACAGGGGTCATCTATGGCTACACCTTC	CASSVTGVIYGYTF
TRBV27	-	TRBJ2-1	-	TGTGCCAGCAGTGTGGGACTTTACAATGAGCAGTTCTTC	CASSVGLYNEQFF
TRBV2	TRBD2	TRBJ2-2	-	TGTGCCACCCGGGGAGGGACGAGCACCGGGGAGCTGTTTTTT	CATRGGTSTGELFF
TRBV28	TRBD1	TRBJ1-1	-	TGTGCCACCCTGGCAGGGGGCCCTGAAGCTTTCTTT	CATLAGGPEAFF
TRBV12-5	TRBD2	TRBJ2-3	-	TGTGCTAGTCTTCGGGGGGGCACAGATACGCAGTATTTT	CASLRGGTDTQYF
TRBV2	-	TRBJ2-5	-	TGTGCCAGCAGCCCCAGGGAGACCCAGTACTTC	CASSPRETQYF
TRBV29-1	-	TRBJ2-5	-	TGCAGCGTTGAACTAGTGTTGAAAGAGACCCAGTACTTC	CSVELVLKETQYF
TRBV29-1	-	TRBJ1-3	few	TGCAGCGTTTATACTGGAAACACCATATATTTT	CSVYTGNTIYF
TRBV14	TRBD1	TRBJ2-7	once	TGTGCCAGCAGCCAAGGACAGGGGACCGAGCAGTACTTC	CASSQGQGTEQYF
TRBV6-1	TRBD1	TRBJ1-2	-	TGTGCCAGCAGTAAAGAATCCCAGGGGGCGAGGTATGGCTACACCTTC	CASSKESQGARYGYTF
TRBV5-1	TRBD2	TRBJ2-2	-	TGCGCCAGCAGTTACGCCCCCGGGGGGAGCACCGGGGAGCTGTTTTTT	CASSYAPGGSTGELFF
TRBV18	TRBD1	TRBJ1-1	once	TGTGCCAGCTCACCGACAGGGGGCAACACTGAAGCTTTCTTT	CASSPTGGNTEAFF
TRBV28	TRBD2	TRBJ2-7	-	TGTGCCAGCAGTTTATCGGGGAGGGCGTCCTACGAGCAGTACTTC	CASSLSGRASYEQYF
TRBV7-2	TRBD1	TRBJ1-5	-	TGTGCCAGCAGCTCCCGGACAGGGGGAGGACAGCCCCAGCATTTT	CASSSRTGGGQPQHF
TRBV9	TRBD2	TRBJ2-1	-	TGTGCCAGCAGCGTATCATCTAGCGGGGCCTACAATGAGCAGTTCTTC	CASSVSSSGAYNEQFF
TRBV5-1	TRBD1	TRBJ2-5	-	TGCGCCAGCAGCTTCCCGACAGGGGGGGAGACCCAGTACTTC	CASSFPTGGETQYF
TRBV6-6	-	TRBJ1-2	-	TGTGCCAGCAGTTACGCTCTGGGCAGGGACTATGGCTACACCTTC	CASSYALGRDYGYTF
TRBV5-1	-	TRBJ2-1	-	TGCGCCAGCAGCTTCGGGGACTCTTACAATGAGCAGTTCTTC	CASSFGDSYNEQFF
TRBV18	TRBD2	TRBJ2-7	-	TGTGCCAGCTCACCATTGAGCCGGGGGGGCGAGCAGTACTTC	CASSPLSRGGEQYF
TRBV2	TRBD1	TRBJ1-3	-	TGTGCCGGCTCCGGACAGGGGCTGGGAAACACCATATATTTT	CAGSGQGLGNTIYF